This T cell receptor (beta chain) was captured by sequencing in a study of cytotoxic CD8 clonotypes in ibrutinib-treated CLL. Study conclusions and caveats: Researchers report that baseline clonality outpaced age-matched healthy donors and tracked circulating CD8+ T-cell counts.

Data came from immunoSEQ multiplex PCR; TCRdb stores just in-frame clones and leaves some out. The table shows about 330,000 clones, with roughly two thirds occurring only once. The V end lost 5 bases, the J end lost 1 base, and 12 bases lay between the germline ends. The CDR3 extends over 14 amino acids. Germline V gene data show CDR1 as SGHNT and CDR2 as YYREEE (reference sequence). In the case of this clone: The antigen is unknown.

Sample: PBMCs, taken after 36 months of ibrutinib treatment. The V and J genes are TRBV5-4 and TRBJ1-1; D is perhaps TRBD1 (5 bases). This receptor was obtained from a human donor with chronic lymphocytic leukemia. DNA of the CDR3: TGTGCCAGCAGATCGGGAGGGGAGAACACTGAAGCTTTCTTT. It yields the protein CASRSGGENTEAFF.